This T cell receptor (beta chain) comes out of a study of response to subunit inactivated influenza vaccine. Study outcomes and limitations: The authors suggested that every seasonal influenza vaccination recruits few new T cells.

Trimming took 2 bases from V and 2 from J; bases not matched to a gene: 4. CDR1 and CDR2 from the germline V gene are MGHRA and YSYEKL. This CDR3 comprises 15 residues. One entry per CDR3 protein, called by TCRdb with MiXCR from the RT-PCR reads. Seen here are approximately 680,000 distinct CDR3 sequences, 15% to 19% observed once, and the top ten hold 11%. The table lists this clonotype with a count of one. Its antigen is still unknown. The receptor was isolated from a man aged 50-59 years who received an inactivated influenza vaccine. The chain joins TRBV4-1 to TRBJ2-5; 8 nucleotides line up with TRBD1. The sequences come from PBMCs from blood, collected approximately 13 days after vaccination. CDR3 coding DNA: TGCGCCAGCAGCCAAACCGGGACAGGACAAGAGACCCAGTACTTC. Amino acids: CASSQTGTGQETQYF.